This is a list of T cell receptor beta chains from one sample in a study of shared clonotypes between healthy human individuals. Profiled with immunoSEQ multiplex PCR; TCRdb holds only in-frame clones, not every one. The sample carries approximately 530,000 clones, roughly 95% recorded once. Source material: naive CD4+ T cells sorted from blood. Receptors were obtained from a young woman in good health. Both conserved end residues are part of each CDR3. The D gene is left open where the match is weak.

v_call,d_call,cdr3_aa
TRBV7-9,NA,CASNPTLYNEQFF
TRBV5-4,NA,CASSPQRGGAGELFF
TRBV5-1,NA,CASSLEGGEQYF
TRBV27,TRBD2,CASSLFQRGVVNTGELFF
TRBV5-1,TRBD1,CASSSDRGLATEAFF
TRBV27,NA,CASSPDGVGTEAFF
TRBV18,NA,CASSLGVNQPQHF
TRBV11-2,TRBD2,CASSFGGGPGETQYF
TRBV28,NA,CASRAGLGNQPQHF
TRBV25-1,NA,CASSPLRGFGYTF
TRBV10-3,NA,CAISESQAQREAFF
TRBV18,TRBD2,CASSPRDLAGGGEQYF
TRBV27,NA,CASSTGLQRVLSGNTIYF
TRBV7-8,TRBD1,CASSGDRVSYNEQFF
TRBV7-6,NA,CASSPLYGGRDTGELFF
TRBV2,NA,CASSEQSGWDQPQHF
TRBV7-2,NA,CASSLQADTDTQYF
TRBV9,NA,CASSSNLPDTQYF
TRBV28,NA,CALRGQGSNQPQHF
TRBV5-1,NA,CASSLGQSTDTQYF
TRBV27,NA,CAIRDKRSYEQYF
TRBV27,TRBD1,CASSFDRVGYEQYF
TRBV7-3,NA,CASSLTGTVSYEQYF
TRBV18,NA,CASSPPEGNTIYF
TRBV19,TRBD2,CASTKGKASGYEQYF
TRBV19,TRBD2,CASSVLAGWNTGELFF
TRBV14,TRBD2,CASSLSGLSNEQFF
TRBV4-1,TRBD2,CASSQATSGRVYEQYF
TRBV30,NA,CAWSVQGDTEAFF
TRBV6-4,TRBD1,CASSDTGGLTEAFF
TRBV19,TRBD1,CASSNTGTAINYGYTF
TRBV2,TRBD1,CASTGQVVGAGELFF
TRBV19,NA,CASSGRGAPNTEAFF
TRBV27,TRBD2,CASSSSLAGSYEQYF
TRBV5-8,TRBD2,CASSVAGSTTDTQYF
TRBV27,NA,CASRPTGNYGYTF
TRBV6-5,NA,CASSYAPARVETQYF
TRBV2,TRBD2,CASSFGTSGTNEQFF
TRBV7-9,TRBD1,CASSHGQGEDHGYTF
TRBV28,NA,CASSGQGASNQPQHF
TRBV15,TRBD1,CATSQGGTGLGQPQHF
TRBV7-4,NA,CASTFLEGAGAYEQYF
TRBV30,NA,CAWKGTFNTGELFF
TRBV21-1,NA,CASSSAARSSRWKETQYF
TRBV15,TRBD2,CATSSGLAGAGSYNEQFF
TRBV7-9,NA,CASRPRMGNAQETQYF
TRBV5-1,TRBD1,CASSPRGQGKTEAFF
TRBV7-2,NA,CASGPGPGNEQFF
TRBV30,TRBD1,CAWSSLTGGTEAFF
TRBV4-1,TRBD2,CASSPGGAYEQYF
TRBV18,TRBD2,CASSPGLAGVDTQYF
TRBV30,TRBD2,CAWSSPSGATYNEQFF
TRBV6-6,TRBD1,CASRGGGMNTEAFF
TRBV6-5,NA,CASSLTGDSLYEQYF